This T cell receptor beta chain is drawn from a study of CD8+ T cells in alopecia areata. Points from the study as a whole: In scalp samples, resident alphabeta T cells of normal skin are also sequenced.

Germline trimming cut 5 bases from V and 4 bases from J; bases unmatched to any gene: 7. The CDR3 runs 14 residues. Germline V gives CDR1 LNHDA, CDR2 SQIVND (reference sequence). This clone showed up just a few times. As yet, its antigen is unknown. The authors extracted RNA and reverse transcribed it into cDNA as the sequencing template. The table came from immunoSEQ multiplex PCR; TCRdb's copy has only in-frame clones and leaves some out. The table includes about 200,000 clones, roughly three fifths detected once. The chain combines TRBV19 with TRBJ1-1; 7 positions match TRBD1. The specimen was CD8+ T cells sorted from blood. The sequence was collected from a human donor in good health. For the CDR3, the DNA is TGTGCCAGTAGTCTGAGGACAGGCGCCACTGAAGCTTTCTTT. It is translated as CASSLRTGATEAFF.